One and the same sample provided the 12 T cell receptor beta chains below, sequenced in a study of cytomegalovirus exposure and HLA in healthy donors. Assay used: immunoSEQ multiplex PCR; TCRdb lists only in-frame clones, some missing. Of 300,000 to 400,000 clones in the sample, over 75% were seen once. The sequencing sample was made of PBMCs. These receptors originate from a man aged 30 to 45 in good health and CMV-seronegative.

The rearrangement links TRBV11-2 to TRBJ2-7, with 10 bases matching TRBD2. Looked up from germline, CDR1 is SGHAT and CDR2 is FQNNGV. The trim removed 1 base at V and 1 base at J, leaving 4 bases unmatched. This CDR3 has 16 residues. CDR3 in amino acids: CASSLVAGGASYEQYF. The CDR3 DNA follows: TGTGCCAGCAGCTTAGTAGCGGGGGGCGCTTCCTACGAGCAGTACTTC.

The genes are TRBV4-3 and TRBJ1-2; D perhaps matches TRBD1 (5 bases). Trimming took 0 bases from V and 2 from J, leaving 10 bases between them. CDR1 and CDR2 (germline): LGHNA, YSLEER. CDR3 length: 15 amino acids. DNA of the CDR3: TGCGCCAGCAGCCAAGACGCCGGGGGGAACTATGGCTACACCTTC. This translates into CASSQDAGGNYGYTF.

The rearrangement links TRBV5-4 to TRBJ2-2; D gene ambiguous. V was clipped by 0 bases and J by 4 bases, with 13 bases between them. This CDR3 spans 16 amino acids. Per the germline V gene, CDR1 is SGHNT and CDR2 is YYREEE (reference sequence). The chain's CDR3 is CASSLGPTGGTGELFF. The DNA for the CDR3 is TGTGCCAGCAGCTTGGGCCCCACCGGCGGCACCGGGGAGCTGTTTTTT. The variable domain in full, completed from reference TRBV5-4 and TRBJ2-2, reads ETGVTQSPTHLIKTRGQQVTLRCSSQSGHNTVSWYQQALGQGPQFIFQYYREEENGRGNFPPRFSGLQFPNYSSELNVNALELDDSALYLCASSLGPTGGTGELFFGEGSRLTVL.

The rearrangement links TRBV19 to TRBJ1-5, with D perhaps matching TRBD1 (6 bases). Trimming shortened V by 6 bases and J by 1 base, and 16 bases separated the two germline ends. From germline, CDR1 is LNHDA and CDR2 SQIVND (reference sequence). The CDR3 runs 16 residues. The CDR3 spells CASSPRGGASNQPQHF. The CDR3 DNA reads as TGTGCCAGTAGCCCGAGGGGGGGGGCGAGCAATCAGCCCCAGCATTTT.

The chain carries TRBV6-1 and TRBJ1-2; D uncertain. Germline lookup yields CDR1 MNHNS and CDR2 SASEGT. The CDR3 spans 13 residues. Between the trimmed V and J ends, which lost 1 base and 5 bases, there was a span of 8 bases. The CDR3 nucleotides read TGTGCCAGCAGTGAAGTAGCTATTTATGGCTACACCTTC. It translates to CASSEVAIYGYTF.

This clone was counted once. The V gene is TRBV5-1, the J gene TRBJ1-6, with 9 bases aligning to TRBD1. V lost 4 bases, J lost 11 bases, and 13 bases stayed unmatched. The CDR3 is made up of 16 amino acids. Germline V gene lookup returns CDR1 SGHRS and CDR2 YFSETQ. The CDR3 bases are TGCGCCAGCAGCCGAATGGGACAGGGTAGCGGCACACCCCTCCACTTT. This translates into CASSRMGQGSGTPLHF.

The chain joins TRBV6-1 to TRBJ2-7, with 8 bases fitting TRBD1. The CDR3 runs 14 residues. Germline trimming cut 2 bases from V and 4 bases from J; bases unmatched to any gene: 4. The V gene's germline CDR1 is MNHNS and CDR2 SASEGT. CDR3 sequence: CASSEWQGAYEQYF. The CDR3 nucleotides are TGTGCCAGCAGTGAATGGCAGGGGGCTTACGAGCAGTACTTC.

The chain links TRBV18 to TRBJ1-3, with TRBD1 matching 8 bases. The V gene end was trimmed by 6 bases and the J gene end by 0 bases; junction bases not matched to a gene: 7. CDR3 length: 16 amino acids. Germline V gives CDR1 KGHSH, CDR2 LQKENI. Written as DNA, the CDR3 is TGTGCCAGCTCGCCGACAGGGGCCAGCTCTGGAAACACCATATATTTT. Residues: CASSPTGASSGNTIYF.

The rearrangement uses TRBV2 and TRBJ1-2; unclear D gene. Germline V gene sequence: CDR1 SNHLY, CDR2 FYNNEI. Deletions cut 4 bases from V and 3 bases from J, with 3 bases between. CDR3 length equals 11 residues. CDR3 coding DNA: TGTGCCAGCAGTGTCTACTATGGCTACACCTTC. The encoded protein is CASSVYYGYTF.

This clone is a singleton in its sample. The V gene is TRBV4-2, the J gene TRBJ1-5, with 8 bases lining up with TRBD1. CDR3 length: 18 amino acids. Germline CDR1 LGHNA, CDR2 YNFKEQ. The V segment lost 0 bases and the J segment 5 bases; nucleotides outside the gene matches: 12. Here the CDR3 DNA reads TGTGCCAGCAGCCAAGACCTTATCCCGGACAGGGCAGATCAGCCCCAGCATTTT. It specifies CASSQDLIPDRADQPQHF.

The chain carries TRBV6-5 and TRBJ2-1; possible D gene TRBD2, 7 bases. The CDR3 contains 15 residues. Germline values: CDR1 MNHEY, CDR2 SVGAGI. V was shortened by 6 bases and J by 7 bases, with 19 bases between the two germline ends. The CDR3 nucleotides are TGTGCCAGCAGCCACACGGGGGGCTCGAGGAATGAGCAGTTCTTC. Encoded protein: CASSHTGGSRNEQFF.

The chain uses TRBV19 and TRBJ2-2; D is undetermined. The CDR3 has 14 amino acids. Per the germline V gene, CDR1 is LNHDA and CDR2 is SQIVND (reference sequence). V gave up 6 bases and J gave up 4 bases, with 12 bases separating them. CDR3 amino acids: CASRKLDTTGELFF. In DNA form, the CDR3 reads TGTGCCAGTAGGAAACTTGACACCACCGGGGAGCTGTTTTTT.